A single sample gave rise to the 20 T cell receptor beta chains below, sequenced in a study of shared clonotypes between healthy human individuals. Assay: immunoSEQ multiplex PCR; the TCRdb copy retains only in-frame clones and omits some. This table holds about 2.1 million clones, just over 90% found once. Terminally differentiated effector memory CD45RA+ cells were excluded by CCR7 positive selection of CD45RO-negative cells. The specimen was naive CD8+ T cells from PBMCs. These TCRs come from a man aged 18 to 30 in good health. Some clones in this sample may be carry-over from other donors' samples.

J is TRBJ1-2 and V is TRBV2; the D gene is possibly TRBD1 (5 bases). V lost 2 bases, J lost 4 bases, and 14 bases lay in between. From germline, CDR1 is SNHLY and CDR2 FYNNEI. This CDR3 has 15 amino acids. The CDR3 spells CASSEQGEAGYGYTF. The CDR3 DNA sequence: TGTGCCAGCAGTGAACAGGGCGAGGCCGGCTATGGCTACACCTTC.

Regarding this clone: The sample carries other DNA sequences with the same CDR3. The DNA for the CDR3 is TGTGCCAGCAGTTTGCTAGCGGGAGGGGGGGAGCAGTACTTC. It codes for CASSLLAGGGEQYF. This chain connects TRBV27 to TRBJ2-7; TRBD2 matches at 12 bases. In germline, CDR1 is MNHEY, CDR2 SMNVEV (reference sequence). This CDR3 is built from 14 residues. V lost 3 bases to trimming and J lost 7 bases; unmatched junction nucleotides: 4.

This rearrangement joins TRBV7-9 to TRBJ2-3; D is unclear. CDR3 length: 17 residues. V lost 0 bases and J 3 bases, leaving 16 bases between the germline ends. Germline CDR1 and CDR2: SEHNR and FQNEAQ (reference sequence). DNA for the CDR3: TGTGCCAGCAGCTTAGCGGAACAAGTGGTCTTTACAGATACGCAGTATTTT. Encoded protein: CASSLAEQVVFTDTQYF. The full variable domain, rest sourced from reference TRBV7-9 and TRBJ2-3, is DTGVSQNPRHKITKRGQNVTFRCDPISEHNRLYWYRQTLGQGPEFLTYFQNEAQLEKSRLLSDRFSAERPKGSFSTLEIQRTEQGDSAMYLCASSLAEQVVFTDTQYFGPGTRLTVL.

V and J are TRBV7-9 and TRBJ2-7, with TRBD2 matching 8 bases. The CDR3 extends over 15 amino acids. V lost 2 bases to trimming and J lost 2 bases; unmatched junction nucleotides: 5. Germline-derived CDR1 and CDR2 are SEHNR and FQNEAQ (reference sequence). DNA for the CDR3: TGTGCCAGCAGCTTACAGACTAGCGCGACCTACGAGCAGTACTTC. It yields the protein CASSLQTSATYEQYF.

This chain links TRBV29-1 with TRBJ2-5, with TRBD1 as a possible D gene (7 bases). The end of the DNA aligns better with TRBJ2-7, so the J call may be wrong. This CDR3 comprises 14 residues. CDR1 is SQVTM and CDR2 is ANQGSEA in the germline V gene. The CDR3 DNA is TGCAGCGTTGAAGATCGCAGGGGGGCCTACGAGCAGTACTTC. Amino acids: CSVEDRRGAYEQYF.

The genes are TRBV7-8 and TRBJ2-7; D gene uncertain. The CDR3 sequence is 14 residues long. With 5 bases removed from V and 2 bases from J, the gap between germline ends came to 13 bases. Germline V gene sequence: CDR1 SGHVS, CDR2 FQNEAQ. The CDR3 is CASSQWETAYEQYF. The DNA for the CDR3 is TGTGCCAGCAGCCAATGGGAAACCGCCTACGAGCAGTACTTC.

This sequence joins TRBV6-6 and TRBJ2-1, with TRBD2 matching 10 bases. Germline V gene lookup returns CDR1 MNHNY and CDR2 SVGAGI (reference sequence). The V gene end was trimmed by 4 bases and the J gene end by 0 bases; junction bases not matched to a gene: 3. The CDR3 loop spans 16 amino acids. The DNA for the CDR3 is TGTGCCAGCAGTTTTAGCGGGAGGAGCTCCTACAATGAGCAGTTCTTC. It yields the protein CASSFSGRSSYNEQFF.

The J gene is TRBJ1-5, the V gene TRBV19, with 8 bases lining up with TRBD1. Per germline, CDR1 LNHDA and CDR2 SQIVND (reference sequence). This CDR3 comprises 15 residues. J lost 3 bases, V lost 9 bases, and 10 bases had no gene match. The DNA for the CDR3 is TGTGCCAGGAGAAAGAGACAGGGGAACAATCAGCCCCAGCATTTT. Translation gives CARRKRQGNNQPQHF. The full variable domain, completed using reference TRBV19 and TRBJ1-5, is DGGITQSPKYLFRKEGQNVTLSCEQNLNHDAMYWYRQDPGQGLRLIYYSQIVNDFQKGDIAEGYSVSREKKESFPLTVTSAQKNPTAFYLCARRKRQGNNQPQHFGDGTRLSIL.

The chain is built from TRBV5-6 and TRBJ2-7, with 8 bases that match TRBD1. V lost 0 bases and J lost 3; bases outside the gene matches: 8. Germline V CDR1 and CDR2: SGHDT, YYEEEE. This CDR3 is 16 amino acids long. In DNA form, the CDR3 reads TGTGCCAGCAGCTTGGGACAGGGGCATCATTACTACGAGCAGTACTTC. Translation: CASSLGQGHHYYEQYF.

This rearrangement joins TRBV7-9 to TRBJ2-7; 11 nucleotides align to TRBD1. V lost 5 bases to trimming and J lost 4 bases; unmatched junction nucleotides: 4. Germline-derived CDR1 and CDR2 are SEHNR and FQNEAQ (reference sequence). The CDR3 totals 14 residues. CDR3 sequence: CASSIGQGAYEQYF. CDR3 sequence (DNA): TGTGCCAGCAGCATCGGACAGGGGGCTTACGAGCAGTACTTC.

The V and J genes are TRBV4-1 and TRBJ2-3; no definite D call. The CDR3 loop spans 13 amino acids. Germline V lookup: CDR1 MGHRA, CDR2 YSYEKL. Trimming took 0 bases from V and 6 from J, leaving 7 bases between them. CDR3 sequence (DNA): TGCGCCAGCAGCCAAGAGGTGTCGGATACGCAGTATTTT. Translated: CASSQEVSDTQYF.

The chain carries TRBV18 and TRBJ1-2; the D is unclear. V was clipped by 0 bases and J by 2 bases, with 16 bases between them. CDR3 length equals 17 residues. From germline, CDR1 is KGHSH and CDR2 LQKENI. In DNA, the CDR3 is TGTGCCAGCTCACCACCGTATCGGGTAGTCGGCAACTATGGCTACACCTTC. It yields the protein CASSPPYRVVGNYGYTF.

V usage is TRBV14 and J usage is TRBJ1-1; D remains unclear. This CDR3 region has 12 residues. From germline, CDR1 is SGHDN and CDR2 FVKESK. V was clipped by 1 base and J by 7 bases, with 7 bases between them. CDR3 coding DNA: TGTGCCAGCAGCCAAGCGTGGGGTGAAGCTTTCTTT. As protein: CASSQAWGEAFF.

The CDR3 DNA sequence: TGTGCCAGCAGTTTATGGTTAAGTCAGGAGAACAATCAGCCCCAGCATTTT. Translating gives CASSLWLSQENNQPQHF. The rearrangement links TRBV28 to TRBJ1-5; D uncertain. The length of the CDR3 is 17 residues. Between the trimmed V and J ends, which lost 0 bases and 3 bases, there was a span of 15 bases. The germline V gene has CDR1 MDHEN and CDR2 SYDVKM.

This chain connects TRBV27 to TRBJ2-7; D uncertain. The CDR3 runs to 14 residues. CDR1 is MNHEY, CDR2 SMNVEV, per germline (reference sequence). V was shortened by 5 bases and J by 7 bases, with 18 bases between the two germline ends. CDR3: CASSETQSGREQYF. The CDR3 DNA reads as TGTGCCAGCAGTGAAACCCAGTCGGGTAGGGAGCAGTACTTC.

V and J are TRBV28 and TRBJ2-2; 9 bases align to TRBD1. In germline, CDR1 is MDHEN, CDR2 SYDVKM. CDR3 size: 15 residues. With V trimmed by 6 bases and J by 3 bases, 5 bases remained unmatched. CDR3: CASRHTGGHTGELFF. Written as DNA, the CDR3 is TGTGCCAGCAGGCATACAGGGGGCCACACCGGGGAGCTGTTTTTT.

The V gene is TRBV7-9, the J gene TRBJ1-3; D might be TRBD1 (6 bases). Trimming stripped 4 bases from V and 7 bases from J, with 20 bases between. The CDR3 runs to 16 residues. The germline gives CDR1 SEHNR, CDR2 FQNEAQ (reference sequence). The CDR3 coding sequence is TGTGCCAGCAGCTCAACGCACAGGGCAGTAAGGAACACCATATATTTT. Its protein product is CASSSTHRAVRNTIYF.

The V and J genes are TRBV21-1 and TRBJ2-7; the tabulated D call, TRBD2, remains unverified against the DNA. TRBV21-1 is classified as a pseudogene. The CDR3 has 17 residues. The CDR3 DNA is TGTGCCAGCAGCTCCTCGCGGGGGGGCGACGTACGGTGGGAGCAGTACTTC. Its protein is CASSSSRGGDVRWEQYF.

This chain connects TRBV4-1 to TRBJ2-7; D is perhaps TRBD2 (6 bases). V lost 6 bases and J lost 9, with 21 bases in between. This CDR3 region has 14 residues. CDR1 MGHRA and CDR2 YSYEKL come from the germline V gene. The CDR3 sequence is CASRLSLGPGVQYF. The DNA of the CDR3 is TGCGCCAGCAGGCTTTCGCTCGGGCCGGGGGTGCAGTACTTC.

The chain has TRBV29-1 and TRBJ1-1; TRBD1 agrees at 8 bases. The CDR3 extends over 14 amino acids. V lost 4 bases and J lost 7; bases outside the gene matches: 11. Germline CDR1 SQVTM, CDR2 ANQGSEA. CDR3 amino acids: CSVAVGQGENEAFF. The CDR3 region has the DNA TGCAGCGTTGCGGTTGGACAGGGCGAAAATGAAGCTTTCTTT. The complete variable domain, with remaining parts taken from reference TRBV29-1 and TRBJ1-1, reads SAVISQKPSRDICQRGTSLTIQCQVDSQVTMMFWYRQQPGQSLTLIATANQGSEATYESGFVIDKFPISRPNLTFSTLTVSNMSPEDSSIYLCSVAVGQGENEAFFGQGTRLTVV.